These 32 T cell receptor beta chains were all obtained from the same sample, sequenced in a study of blood T cell repertoires in COVID-19. Here immunoSEQ multiplex PCR was the method, and the copy in TCRdb shows in-frame clones only, minus some. The sample carries roughly 410,000 clones, about 88% recorded once. The sample was peripheral blood. All receptors derive from a middle-aged woman with COVID-19, enrolled during active disease.

This sequence joins TRBV7-2 and TRBJ2-3, with 9 positions matching TRBD1. The CDR3 has 16 amino acids. Germline assignment: CDR1 SGHTA and CDR2 FQGNSA. With 5 bases clipped from V and 2 bases from J, the junction kept 8 bases outside the gene matches. CDR3 bases: TGTGCCAGCAGCCGCTGGACAGGGGTCGTCACAGATACGCAGTATTTT. As protein: CASSRWTGVVTDTQYF.

The J gene is TRBJ1-1, the V gene TRBV19; no firm D call. V dropped 0 bases and J dropped 4 bases, with 12 bases sitting between them. Germline V lookup: CDR1 LNHDA, CDR2 SQIVND (reference sequence). The CDR3 spans 15 residues. CDR3 protein: CASSIDQKGGTEAFF. For the CDR3, the DNA is TGTGCCAGTAGTATAGATCAGAAGGGAGGCACTGAAGCTTTCTTT.

This clone was picked up one time. The gene calls are TRBV12-3 or TRBV12-4 and TRBJ1-2, with TRBD1 as a possible D gene (6 bases). V lost 6 bases, J lost 7 bases, and 15 bases lay in between. The CDR3 is made up of 13 amino acids. CDR3 DNA: TGTGCCAGCAGCAAGGGGGGGCATCGTGGCTACACCTTC. This encodes CASSKGGHRGYTF.

The chain employs TRBV28 and TRBJ1-6; D remains ambiguous. Trimming took 2 bases from V and 3 from J, leaving 11 bases between them. Germline loops: CDR1 MDHEN, CDR2 SYDVKM. This CDR3 contains 16 residues. CDR3 sequence reads: CASSLGLRYYNSPLHF. Here the CDR3 DNA reads TGTGCCAGCAGTTTAGGTTTACGGTACTATAATTCACCCCTCCACTTT.

V is TRBV3-1 (or the pseudogene TRBV3-2) and J is TRBJ2-5; D call uncertain. Trimming cost V 0 bases and J 5 bases, with 7 bases left between them. Germline V gene sequence: CDR1 LGHDT, CDR2 YNNKEL (reference sequence). The CDR3 is 13 amino acids. In DNA, the CDR3 is TGTGCCAGCAGCCAAGAGCGAGCGGAGACCCAGTACTTC. It is translated as CASSQERAETQYF.

The CDR3 sequence is CASSLYTQPQHF. The CDR3 DNA is TGTGCCAGCAGCTTGTACACACAGCCCCAGCATTTT. The J gene is TRBJ1-5, the V gene TRBV5-6; D remains unclear. V shed 1 base and J shed 7 bases, with 6 bases lying between them. CDR1 SGHDT and CDR2 YYEEEE come from the germline V gene. This CDR3 is built from 12 residues. Drawing the rest from reference TRBV5-6 and TRBJ1-5, the complete variable domain is DAGVTQSPTHLIKTRGQQVTLRCSPKSGHDTVSWYQQALGQGPQFIFQYYEEEERQRGNFPDRFSGHQFPNYSSELNVNALLLGDSALYLCASSLYTQPQHFGDGTRLSIL.

The CDR3 sequence is CASSGDRGRSYEQYF. The DNA for the CDR3 is TGTGCCAGCAGCGGCGACAGGGGAAGAAGCTACGAGCAGTACTTC. The chain has TRBV9 and TRBJ2-7, with TRBD1 matching over 8 bases. The CDR3 has 15 amino acids. With 3 bases clipped from V and 3 bases from J, the junction kept 8 bases outside the gene matches. CDR1 and CDR2 from the germline V gene are SGDLS and YYNGEE.

This chain joins TRBV9 and TRBJ2-3; D is uncertain. The CDR3 contains 15 residues. Germline values: CDR1 SGDLS, CDR2 YYNGEE. V lost 0 bases to trimming and J lost 5 bases, with 13 bases between them. CDR3 sequence reads: CASSVADFTGDTQYF. For the CDR3, the DNA is TGTGCCAGCAGCGTAGCCGATTTTACCGGAGATACGCAGTATTTT.

Comment on this clone: Other DNA sequences in the sample encode the same CDR3. The chain is built from TRBV28 and TRBJ1-2; D might be TRBD1 (5 bases). This CDR3 spans 13 amino acids. Germline values: CDR1 MDHEN, CDR2 SYDVKM. V was pared by 6 bases and J by 1 base, with 9 bases between. The CDR3 coding sequence is TGTGCCAGCAGCCCGACAGTTAACTATGGCTACACCTTC. It specifies CASSPTVNYGYTF.

The rearrangement uses TRBV6-1 and TRBJ1-6, with 10 bases aligning to TRBD1. Germline V gene sequence: CDR1 MNHNS, CDR2 SASEGT. CDR3 length equals 15 residues. Trimming cost V 3 bases and J 10 bases; bases outside gene matches: 6. For the CDR3, the DNA is TGTGCCAGCAGTGATGCCGGGACAGGGGACTCACCCCTCCACTTT. Amino acid sequence: CASSDAGTGDSPLHF.

The table lists this clone with a count of one. The chain combines TRBV6-1 with TRBJ1-3; D not certain. Germline values: CDR1 MNHNS, CDR2 SASEGT. Trimming stripped 3 bases from V and 8 bases from J, with 14 bases between. There are 14 residues in the CDR3. The CDR3 spells CASSDPKRADTIYF. The CDR3 bases are TGTGCCAGCAGTGACCCCAAGCGGGCAGACACCATATATTTT.

The chain employs TRBV19 and TRBJ2-3; tentatively, D is TRBD2 (7 bases). The V and J ends lost 4 bases and 0 bases respectively, with 11 bases between them. The CDR3 consists of 15 residues. The V gene's germline CDR1 is LNHDA and CDR2 SQIVND (reference sequence). The CDR3 bases are TGTGCCAGTAGTAAAGGGGGACTAAGCACAGATACGCAGTATTTT. Its protein product is CASSKGGLSTDTQYF.

The rearrangement joins TRBV4-3 to TRBJ2-1; 7 bases match TRBD1. The CDR3 contains 13 residues. Germline V lookup: CDR1 LGHNA, CDR2 YSLEER. The trim removed 1 base at V and 10 bases at J, leaving 4 bases unmatched. CDR3 bases: TGCGCCAGCAGCCAAGCCAACAGGGGCGAGCAGTTCTTC. Translating it yields CASSQANRGEQFF.

This clone has more than one count but fewer than ten. The chain employs TRBV7-3 and TRBJ2-7; 9 bases are shared with TRBD2. In germline, CDR1 is SGHTA, CDR2 FQGTGA. This CDR3 is built from 15 residues. V shed 1 base, J shed 2 bases, and the junction held 3 bases outside the gene matches. The CDR3 DNA sequence: TGTGCCAGCAGCTTAAGTGCGGGAGGGACCTACGAGCAGTACTTC. It codes for CASSLSAGGTYEQYF.

The gene calls are TRBV6-4 and TRBJ2-1, with 7 nucleotides matching TRBD2. V gave up 2 bases and J gave up 6 bases; unmatched junction bases: 7. The germline CDR1 and CDR2 sequences are MRHNA and SNTAGT. CDR3 size: 15 residues. CDR3 DNA: TGTGCCAGCAGTGACAAAGGGGACTACGTCAATGAGCAGTTCTTC. This translates into CASSDKGDYVNEQFF.

V gene TRBV28 combines with J gene TRBJ1-6; 8 bases are a match to TRBD1. After removal of 5 bases from V and 7 bases from J, the junction contained 16 bases not matched to a gene. This CDR3 has 18 amino acids. Germline CDR1 MDHEN, CDR2 SYDVKM. The CDR3, as DNA: TGTGCCAGCAGTCCACCCTACCCGACAGGGGTTGGGAATTCACCCCTCCACTTT. This encodes CASSPPYPTGVGNSPLHF. Variable domain in full (rest from reference TRBV28 and TRBJ1-6): DVKVTQSSRYLVKRTGEKVFLECVQDMDHENMFWYRQDPGLGLRLIYFSYDVKMKEKGDIPEGYSVSREKKERFSLILESASTNQTSMYLCASSPPYPTGVGNSPLHFGNGTRLTVT.

This chain connects TRBV3-1 (or the pseudogene TRBV3-2) to TRBJ2-7, with D tentatively TRBD2 (7 bases). CDR1 is LGHDT, CDR2 YNNKEL, per germline (reference sequence). Trimming removed 4 bases at V and 4 bases at J, with 23 bases between. This CDR3 has 17 amino acids. The CDR3 DNA reads TGTGCCAGCAGCCGTCAGACACCGGGGGGCGCTCATTACGAGCAGTACTTC. Its translation is CASSRQTPGGAHYEQYF.

CDR3 nucleotides: TGTGCCAGCAGGGACAGCCTGAACACTGAAGCTTTCTTT. It is translated as CASRDSLNTEAFF. V gene TRBV27 combines with J gene TRBJ1-1, with D perhaps TRBD1 (6 bases). The CDR3 totals 13 residues. V dropped 6 bases and J dropped 0 bases, with 8 bases sitting between them. Germline loops: CDR1 MNHEY, CDR2 SMNVEV (reference sequence).

The chain is built from TRBV11-3 and TRBJ2-7; TRBD1 matches at 7 bases. The germline V gene has CDR1 SGHNT and CDR2 YENEEA. CDR3 length equals 13 residues. Trimming cost V 5 bases and J 3 bases; bases outside gene matches: 4. For the CDR3, the DNA is TGTGCCAGCAGCGGCCGACAGGGCTACGAGCAGTACTTC. Its translation: CASSGRQGYEQYF.

This clone was found a few times. The chain combines TRBV7-2 with TRBJ1-1, with D possibly TRBD1 on 5 matching bases. The germline V and J ends were trimmed by 7 bases and 1 base, with 13 bases remaining between them. This CDR3 comprises 14 residues. CDR1 SGHTA and CDR2 FQGNSA come from the germline V gene. This CDR3 is CASNVQVSNTEAFF. The CDR3 nucleotides read TGTGCCAGCAACGTACAGGTTTCGAACACTGAAGCTTTCTTT.

This sequence joins TRBV6-4 and TRBJ2-3; tentatively, D is TRBD1 (5 bases). V was trimmed by 5 bases and J by 3 bases, leaving 18 bases between them. The germline gives CDR1 MRHNA, CDR2 SNTAGT. CDR3 size: 16 residues. CDR3 residues: CASSPQGRSRTDTQYF. The CDR3, as DNA: TGTGCCAGCAGTCCCCAGGGCAGGTCGAGGACAGATACGCAGTATTTT.

CDR3 region: CASSSHSGSPTDTQYF. DNA for the CDR3: TGTGCCAGCAGTTCCCATAGCGGGAGTCCCACAGATACGCAGTATTTT. The chain employs TRBV6-5 and TRBJ2-3, with 9 bases lining up with TRBD2. This CDR3 comprises 16 residues. With V trimmed by 4 bases and J by 2 bases, 7 bases remained unmatched. The V gene's germline CDR1 is MNHEY and CDR2 SVGAGI.

The chain employs TRBV2 and TRBJ1-6, with TRBD1 matching 9 bases. Losses at the gene ends were 6 bases for V and 7 bases for J; bases not matched to a gene: 4. The germline gives CDR1 SNHLY, CDR2 FYNNEI. The CDR3 contains 14 residues. Here the CDR3 DNA reads TGTGCCAGCAGATACAGGGGGCCCAATTCACCCCTCCACTTT. It codes for CASRYRGPNSPLHF. The full variable domain, rest sourced from reference TRBV2 and TRBJ1-6, is EPEVTQTPSHQVTQMGQEVILRCVPISNHLYFYWYRQILGQKVEFLVSFYNNEISEKSEIFDDQFSVERPDGSNFTLKIRSTKLEDSAMYFCASRYRGPNSPLHFGNGTRLTVT.

The chain uses TRBV21-1 and TRBJ2-2; TRBD1 was called by the table and not checked on the DNA. TRBV21-1 is shown as a pseudogene. The CDR3 spans 17 residues. CDR3 in amino acids: CASSKRMGTGAVGELFF. The CDR3 DNA is TGTGCCAGCAGCAAAAGGATGGGGACAGGGGCTGTCGGGGAGCTGTTTTTT.

The chain has TRBV28 and TRBJ2-3, with a weak D call TRBD1 (6 bases). Trimming shortened V by 2 bases and J by 0 bases, and 12 bases separated the two germline ends. Germline-derived CDR1 and CDR2 are MDHEN and SYDVKM. CDR3 length equals 16 residues. Written as DNA, the CDR3 is TGTGCCAGCAGTTTAAGGAGGCAGGGGAGCACAGATACGCAGTATTTT. Translation gives CASSLRRQGSTDTQYF.

This clone has only a few counts. J is TRBJ1-6 and V is TRBV28; D gene uncertain. The CDR3 has 16 residues. Trimming pared 7 bases from V and 10 bases from J, leaving 23 bases between. CDR1 is MDHEN and CDR2 is SYDVKM in the germline V gene. CDR3 bases: TGTGCCAGCACTACTCCCAACGTGGGCAGCTGGTCACCCCTCCACTTT. It yields the protein CASTTPNVGSWSPLHF.

The V and J genes are TRBV5-1 and TRBJ2-7, with D possibly being TRBD2 (5 bases). CDR3 size: 15 residues. V lost 4 bases and J lost 2, with 16 bases in between. Germline V gives CDR1 SGHRS, CDR2 YFSETQ. CDR3 in DNA: TGCGCCAGCAGCGCAAACGGGAAGACCGCCTACGAGCAGTACTTC. It translates to CASSANGKTAYEQYF.

The CDR3 loop is CASSAQGYTDTQYF. CDR3 in DNA: TGTGCCAGCAGTGCCCAGGGATACACAGATACGCAGTATTTT. The chain is built from TRBV27 and TRBJ2-3, with D perhaps matching TRBD1 (5 bases). There are 14 residues in the CDR3. The V end was cut by 5 bases, the J end by 2 bases, with 11 bases between. Germline V gene sequence: CDR1 MNHEY, CDR2 SMNVEV (reference sequence).

The V gene is TRBV19, the J gene TRBJ2-7; D gene ambiguous. CDR3 length: 14 residues. V was cut by 10 bases and J by 3 bases, with 19 bases left in between. The germline V gene encodes CDR1 LNHDA and CDR2 SQIVND (reference sequence). CDR3 protein: CATGVGTLVYEQYF. In nucleotides, the CDR3 is TGTGCCACCGGAGTGGGTACCCTTGTCTACGAGCAGTACTTC.

On this clone itself: This CDR3 is also generated by other DNA sequences in the sample. The chain is built from TRBV28 and TRBJ2-5; no definite D call. V lost 3 bases and J 5 bases, leaving 4 bases between the germline ends. The CDR3 extends over 11 amino acids. From germline, CDR1 is MDHEN and CDR2 SYDVKM. The CDR3 region is CASSLRETQYF. Written as DNA, the CDR3 is TGTGCCAGCAGTTTGAGGGAGACCCAGTACTTC.

The chain couples TRBV6-2 or TRBV6-3 to TRBJ2-7; 7 nucleotides agree with TRBD1. The J segment lost 6 bases and the V segment lost 4 bases, leaving 15 bases of the junction unmatched. The V gene's germline CDR1 is MNHEY and CDR2 SVGEGT. The CDR3 loop spans 16 amino acids. The CDR3 loop is CASSSGKTGYRGEQYF. CDR3 nucleotides: TGTGCCAGCAGTTCAGGGAAGACAGGGTATAGAGGCGAGCAGTACTTC.

This clone was seen once. The chain couples TRBV7-2 to TRBJ1-3; D may be TRBD1 (5 bases). V lost 4 bases to trimming and J lost 7 bases, with 11 bases between them. Germline V CDR1 and CDR2: SGHTA, FQGNSA. The CDR3 runs 13 residues. The CDR3 coding sequence is TGTGCCAGCAGCTCGAGTCGGGGGAACACCATATATTTT. It is translated as CASSSSRGNTIYF.